The present TCR beta chain was sequenced within a study of a mutant IDH1 vaccine in newly diagnosed glioma. Germline V gene lookup returns CDR1 SGDLS and CDR2 YYNGEE. V lost 0 bases, J lost 0 bases, and 13 bases lay in between. The CDR3 has 16 amino acids. Only in-frame clones appear in the TCRdb table, and some are missing; sequencing was by immunoSEQ multiplex PCR. The data show 45,000 to 55,000 clones, roughly 90% seen once. Regarding time point: baseline, week 1 (first vaccination visit). Treatment denoted: pre-vaccination baseline after standard-of-care therapy. This clone was observed a few times.

This chain connects TRBV9 to TRBJ2-7; D is ambiguous. The sequence derives from a man aged 35-49 years with glioma. The sequenced sample was PBMCs, obtained from a glioma patient treated with radiotherapy, temozolomide or both. The CDR3 DNA sequence: TGTGCCAGCAGCGTAGACCCAGCAAGGAGCTCCTACGAGCAGTACTTC. Translation: CASSVDPARSSYEQYF.